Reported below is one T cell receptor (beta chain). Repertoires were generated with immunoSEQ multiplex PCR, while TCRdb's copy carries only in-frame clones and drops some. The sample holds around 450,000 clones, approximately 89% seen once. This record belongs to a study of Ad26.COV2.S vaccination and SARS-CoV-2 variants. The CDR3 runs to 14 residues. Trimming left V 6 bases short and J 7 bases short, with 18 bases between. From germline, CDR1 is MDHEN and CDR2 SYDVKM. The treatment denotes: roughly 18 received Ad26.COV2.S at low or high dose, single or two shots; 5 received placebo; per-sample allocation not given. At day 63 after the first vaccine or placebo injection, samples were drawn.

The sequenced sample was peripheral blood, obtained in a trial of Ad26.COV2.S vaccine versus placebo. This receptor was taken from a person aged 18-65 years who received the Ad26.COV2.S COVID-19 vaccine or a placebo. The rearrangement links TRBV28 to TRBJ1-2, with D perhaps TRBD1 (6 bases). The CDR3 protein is CASSPAGTTSGYTF. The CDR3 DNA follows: TGTGCCAGCAGCCCGGCAGGGACAACAAGTGGCTACACCTTC.